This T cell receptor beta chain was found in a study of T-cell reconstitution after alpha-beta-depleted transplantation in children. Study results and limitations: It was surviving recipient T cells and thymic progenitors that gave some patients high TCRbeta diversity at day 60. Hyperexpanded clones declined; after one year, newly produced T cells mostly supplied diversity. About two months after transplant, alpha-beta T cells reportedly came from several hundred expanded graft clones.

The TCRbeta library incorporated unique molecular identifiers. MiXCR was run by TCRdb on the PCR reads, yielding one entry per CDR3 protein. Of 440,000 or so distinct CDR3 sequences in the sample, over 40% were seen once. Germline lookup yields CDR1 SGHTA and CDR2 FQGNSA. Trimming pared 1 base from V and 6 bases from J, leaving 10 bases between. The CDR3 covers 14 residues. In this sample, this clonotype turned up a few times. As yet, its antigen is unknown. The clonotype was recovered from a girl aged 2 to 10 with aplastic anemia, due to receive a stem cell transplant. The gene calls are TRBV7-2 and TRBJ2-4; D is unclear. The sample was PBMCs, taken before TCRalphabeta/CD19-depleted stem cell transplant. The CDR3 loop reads CASSLGYVPNIQYF. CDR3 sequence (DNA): TGTGCCAGCAGCTTAGGTTACGTCCCAAACATTCAGTACTTC.